These 27 T cell receptor beta chains came from one sample sequenced in a study of blood T cell repertoires in COVID-19. Assay used: immunoSEQ multiplex PCR; TCRdb lists only in-frame clones, some missing. The table records over 80,000 clones, around 87% of them present only once. The sequencing input was peripheral blood. These receptors all stem from a human donor in a cohort sampled during active COVID-19.

This clone turned up a few times. Distinct nucleotide sequences in the sample also encode this CDR3. This CDR3 is CASSRDRNQPQHF. CDR3 sequence (DNA): TGCGCCAGCAGCAGAGACAGGAATCAGCCCCAGCATTTT. The chain joins TRBV5-1 to TRBJ1-5; TRBD1 is a possible D gene (6 bases). V was clipped by 4 bases and J by 4 bases, with 9 bases between them. CDR3 length: 13 residues. Germline-derived CDR1 and CDR2 are SGHRS and YFSETQ.

The chain has TRBV29-1 and TRBJ2-3, with TRBD1 matching over 9 bases. This CDR3 contains 16 residues. Germline CDR1 SQVTM, CDR2 ANQGSEA. Trimming at V came to 7 bases and at J to 2 bases, leaving 13 bases not matched to a gene. DNA for the CDR3: TGCAGCGGGAAGGTGGGACAGGGTTGGGACACAGATACGCAGTATTTT. Its protein is CSGKVGQGWDTDTQYF.

The chain couples TRBV19 to TRBJ2-6; D possibly corresponds to TRBD1 (5 bases). V was clipped by 5 bases and J by 0 bases, with 14 bases between them. Looked up from germline, CDR1 is LNHDA and CDR2 is SQIVND (reference sequence). The CDR3 spans 17 residues. CDR3 loop: CASSVTGIYSGANVLTF. In DNA, the CDR3 is TGTGCCAGTAGTGTTACAGGTATCTACTCTGGGGCCAACGTCCTGACTTTC.

This clone turned up a few times. This sequence joins TRBV2 and TRBJ2-7, with D possibly TRBD2 on 6 matching bases. The CDR3 covers 14 residues. Germline assignment: CDR1 SNHLY and CDR2 FYNNEI. With 6 bases removed from V and 1 base from J, the gap between germline ends came to 13 bases. The CDR3 sequence: CASSGGRKSYEQYF. CDR3 DNA sequence: TGTGCCAGCAGCGGGGGACGGAAATCCTACGAGCAGTACTTC.

The chain combines TRBV5-4 with TRBJ2-3, with 10 bases that match TRBD2. CDR1 is SGHNT and CDR2 is YYREEE in the germline V gene (reference sequence). V was pared by 4 bases and J by 2 bases, with 7 bases of the junction left unmatched. The CDR3 extends over 16 amino acids. The CDR3 region has the DNA TGTGCCAGCAGCCTAGGAGCGGGAGGGTTCACAGATACGCAGTATTTT. Translating it yields CASSLGAGGFTDTQYF.

This clone was seen a handful of times. The chain carries TRBV2 and TRBJ2-7; the match to TRBD1 covers 7 bases. CDR3 size: 14 residues. Germline-derived CDR1 and CDR2 are SNHLY and FYNNEI. The V segment lost 7 bases and the J segment 3 bases; nucleotides outside the gene matches: 9. CDR3 bases: TGTGCCAGCATAAATCCGGGACAGTACTACGAGCAGTACTTC. Protein: CASINPGQYYEQYF.

The rearrangement joins TRBV7-8 to TRBJ1-6; TRBD1 matches at 8 bases. The CDR3 is 19 residues long. Germline V CDR1 and CDR2: SGHVS, FQNEAQ. With V trimmed by 5 bases and J by 8 bases, 20 bases remained unmatched. DNA of the CDR3: TGTGCCAGCAGCATTGACAGGGGCTTCGTGGGGTCCGGGGATTCACCCCTCCACTTT. Translating gives CASSIDRGFVGSGDSPLHF.

The V call is TRBV20-1, the J call TRBJ1-2; unclear D gene. V was cut by 3 bases and J by 5 bases, with 4 bases left in between. CDR3 length: 10 residues. Germline CDR1 reads DFQATT; CDR2 reads SNEGSKA (reference sequence). The CDR3 nucleotides are TGCAGTGCTAGCGAGTATGGCTACACCTTC. Encoded protein: CSASEYGYTF.

The chain uses TRBV11-2 and TRBJ2-7, with 8 bases aligning to TRBD2. The germline gives CDR1 SGHAT, CDR2 FQNNGV. This CDR3 has 15 residues. V gave up 5 bases and J gave up 4 bases; unmatched junction bases: 10. The CDR3 region is CASSQGPSGSYEQYF. The CDR3 DNA reads as TGTGCCAGCAGCCAAGGCCCCAGCGGGAGTTACGAGCAGTACTTC.

The chain links TRBV4-1 to TRBJ2-1; 7 nucleotides align to TRBD1. The CDR3 covers 14 residues. In germline, CDR1 is MGHRA, CDR2 YSYEKL. The junction had 7 bases not matched to a gene; V was cut back by 4 bases and J by 7 bases. The CDR3 loop is CASSPQTGTNEQFF. In DNA form, the CDR3 reads TGCGCCAGCAGCCCGCAGACAGGGACAAATGAGCAGTTCTTC.

The gene calls are TRBV19 and TRBJ1-2; 9 positions match TRBD1. With V trimmed by 4 bases and J by 4 bases, 7 bases remained unmatched. Germline V lookup: CDR1 LNHDA, CDR2 SQIVND (reference sequence). This CDR3 contains 15 residues. In DNA, the CDR3 is TGTGCCAGTAGTACTGGGACAGGGTTTTTCTATGGCTACACCTTC. Translating it yields CASSTGTGFFYGYTF.

This clone was seen more than once but under ten times. V gene TRBV6-2 or TRBV6-3 combines with J gene TRBJ1-5; 9 positions agree with TRBD1. Germline V gives CDR1 MNHEY, CDR2 SVGEGT. Germline trimming cut 4 bases from V and 14 bases from J; bases unmatched to any gene: 15. The CDR3 runs to 15 residues. The CDR3 sequence is CASSFSSGTGKEKHF. CDR3 in DNA: TGTGCCAGCAGTTTTTCATCCGGGACAGGGAAAGAAAAGCATTTT.

V is TRBV2 and J is TRBJ1-6; 10 bases align to TRBD1. With V trimmed by 6 bases and J by 7 bases, 0 bases remained unmatched. CDR3 length: 13 amino acids. From germline, CDR1 is SNHLY and CDR2 FYNNEI. CDR3: CASRGQGNSPLHF. CDR3 DNA: TGTGCCAGCAGGGGACAGGGGAATTCACCCCTCCACTTT.

The V and J genes are TRBV28 and TRBJ1-1, with D possibly TRBD1 on 6 matching bases. Germline CDR1 reads MDHEN; CDR2 reads SYDVKM. V was shortened by 4 bases and J by 0 bases, with 18 bases between the two germline ends. The CDR3 length is 17 residues. CDR3 sequence (DNA): TGTGCCAGCAGTTCCCCCGGGGGGGGCAACATGAACACTGAAGCTTTCTTT. Translating gives CASSSPGGGNMNTEAFF. Complete variable domain (other parts from reference TRBV28 and TRBJ1-1): DVKVTQSSRYLVKRTGEKVFLECVQDMDHENMFWYRQDPGLGLRLIYFSYDVKMKEKGDIPEGYSVSREKKERFSLILESASTNQTSMYLCASSSPGGGNMNTEAFFGQGTRLTVV.

This clone was seen just once. The chain uses TRBV29-1 and TRBJ2-7, with a possible D match to TRBD2 (6 bases). The CDR3 sequence is 11 residues long. Trimming took off 3 bases at V and 6 bases at J, with 9 bases between the two ends. The germline CDR1 and CDR2 sequences are SQVTM and ANQGSEA. CDR3 coding DNA: TGCAGCGTTGACGTGGGGGGCGAGCAGTACTTC. Its translation is CSVDVGGEQYF.

The chain joins TRBV6-5 to TRBJ2-3; D unclear. V was cut by 6 bases and J by 6 bases, with 13 bases left in between. The germline V gene has CDR1 MNHEY and CDR2 SVGAGI. The CDR3 sequence is 13 residues long. CDR3 sequence (DNA): TGTGCCAGCAGCCTCCTCACCGAGGATACGCAGTATTTT. This sequence encodes CASSLLTEDTQYF.

In its sample, this clone was seen once. As DNA, the CDR3 is TGTGCCAGCAGTTACGTCAGGGTGCACACCGGGGAGCTGTTTTTT. Protein sequence: CASSYVRVHTGELFF. The chain joins TRBV6-5 to TRBJ2-2; weak D call: TRBD1 (5 bases). The CDR3 runs to 15 residues. In germline, CDR1 is MNHEY, CDR2 SVGAGI. Trimming removed 2 bases from V and 3 bases from J, with 10 bases in between.

This rearrangement joins TRBV4-1 to TRBJ1-4; TRBD1 is a possible D gene (5 bases). The V end was cut by 1 base, the J end by 4 bases, with 10 bases between. The CDR3 is 15 amino acids. CDR1 is MGHRA and CDR2 is YSYEKL in the germline V gene. The chain's CDR3 is CASSQVGLSNEKLFF. The CDR3 nucleotides are TGCGCCAGCAGCCAAGTGGGGCTCAGTAATGAAAAACTGTTTTTT.

In its sample, this clone was seen a few times. The chain links TRBV5-1 to TRBJ2-7; 7 nucleotides agree with TRBD1. The CDR3 runs 15 residues. Germline CDR1 SGHRS, CDR2 YFSETQ. V was pared by 0 bases and J by 5 bases, with 8 bases of the junction left unmatched. CDR3 loop: CASSLDLRGIDEQYF. Here the CDR3 DNA reads TGCGCCAGCAGCTTGGACCTCAGGGGGATCGACGAGCAGTACTTC.

The chain carries TRBV12-3 or TRBV12-4 and TRBJ2-5; D is possibly TRBD1 (5 bases). The ends were cut back, 0 bases at V and 4 bases at J, with 6 bases in the middle. This CDR3 is built from 13 residues. The CDR3: CASSLAGAETQYF. In DNA form, the CDR3 reads TGTGCCAGCAGTTTAGCAGGGGCAGAGACCCAGTACTTC.

V is TRBV11-3 and J is TRBJ2-2, with unresolved D. The CDR3 runs to 15 residues. Trimming stripped 1 base from V and 0 bases from J, with 6 bases between. CDR1 SGHNT and CDR2 YENEEA come from the germline V gene. CDR3 coding DNA: TGTGCCAGCAGCTTAGGGTGGCCGAACACCGGGGAGCTGTTTTTT. This translates into CASSLGWPNTGELFF. The full variable domain, in which reference TRBV11-3 and TRBJ2-2 provide the parts outside the CDR3, is EAGVVQSPRYKIIEKKQPVAFWCNPISGHNTLYWYLQNLGQGPELLIRYENEEAVDDSQLPKDRFSAERLKGVDSTLKIQPAELGDSAVYLCASSLGWPNTGELFFGEGSRLTVL.

This clone was seen just once. The chain carries TRBV29-1 and TRBJ2-7; 8 bases are a match to TRBD1. The junction had 5 bases not matched to a gene; V was cut back by 3 bases and J by 4 bases. Looked up from germline, CDR1 is SQVTM and CDR2 is ANQGSEA. This CDR3 has 13 residues. The CDR3 DNA follows: TGCAGCGTTGATATGCAGGGGGCATACGAGCAGTACTTC. Translated: CSVDMQGAYEQYF.

The rearrangement joins TRBV7-9 to TRBJ2-1, with D possibly being TRBD2 (6 bases). V was cut by 5 bases and J by 6 bases, with 20 bases left in between. Germline CDR1 and CDR2: SEHNR and FQNEAQ (reference sequence). This CDR3 comprises 16 residues. CDR3 sequence reads: CASSPPLGGDSNEQFF. In DNA, the CDR3 is TGTGCCAGCAGCCCGCCCCTCGGGGGAGATTCCAATGAGCAGTTCTTC.

This chain joins TRBV28 and TRBJ2-7; perhaps TRBD1 as D (6 bases). The CDR3 contains 17 residues. Trimming shortened V by 6 bases and J by 3 bases, and 24 bases separated the two germline ends. Germline lookup yields CDR1 MDHEN and CDR2 SYDVKM. The CDR3 here is CASSSGQIAKRIYEQYF. In nucleotides, the CDR3 is TGTGCCAGCAGCTCCGGACAGATCGCAAAACGAATCTACGAGCAGTACTTC.

The chain employs TRBV27 and TRBJ1-2; 7 bases line up with TRBD1. CDR3 length: 14 amino acids. Germline V lookup: CDR1 MNHEY, CDR2 SMNVEV (reference sequence). With V trimmed by 9 bases and J by 4 bases, 11 bases remained unmatched. The CDR3 loop reads CASSSRGQGYGYTF. CDR3 nucleotides: TGTGCCAGTTCTTCAAGGGGGCAAGGCTATGGCTACACCTTC.

This clone has only one observation. The chain combines TRBV2 with TRBJ1-2; D unresolved. V dropped 8 bases and J dropped 6 bases, with 16 bases sitting between them. Germline CDR1 and CDR2: SNHLY and FYNNEI. The CDR3 extends over 13 amino acids. This chain's CDR3 is CASGLGRQDGYTF. DNA of the CDR3: TGTGCCAGCGGGTTGGGCAGGCAAGATGGCTACACCTTC.

The chain couples TRBV5-6 to TRBJ2-1, with a tentative D call TRBD2 (6 bases). V lost 0 bases and J 4 bases, leaving 11 bases between the germline ends. CDR1 and CDR2 (germline): SGHDT, YYEEEE. The CDR3 spans 15 residues. CDR3 sequence reads: CASSLGGEPYNEQFF. The DNA of the CDR3 is TGTGCCAGCAGCTTGGGCGGGGAACCTTACAATGAGCAGTTCTTC.